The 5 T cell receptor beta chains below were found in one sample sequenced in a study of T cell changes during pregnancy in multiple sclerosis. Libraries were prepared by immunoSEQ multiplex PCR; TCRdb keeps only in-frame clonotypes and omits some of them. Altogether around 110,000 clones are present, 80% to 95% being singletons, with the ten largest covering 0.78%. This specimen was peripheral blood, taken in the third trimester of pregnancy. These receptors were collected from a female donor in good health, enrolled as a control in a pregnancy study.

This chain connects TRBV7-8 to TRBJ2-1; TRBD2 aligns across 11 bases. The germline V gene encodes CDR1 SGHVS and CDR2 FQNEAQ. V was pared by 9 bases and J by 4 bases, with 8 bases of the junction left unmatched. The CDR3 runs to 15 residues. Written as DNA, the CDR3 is TGTGCCAGTCTTCTAGCGGGGGGCGGGTACAATGAGCAGTTCTTC. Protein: CASLLAGGGYNEQFF.

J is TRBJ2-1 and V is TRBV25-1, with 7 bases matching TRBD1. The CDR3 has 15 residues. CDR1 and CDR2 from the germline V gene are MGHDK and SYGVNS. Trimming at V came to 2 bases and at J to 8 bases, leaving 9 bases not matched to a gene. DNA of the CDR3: TGTGCCAGCAGTGAAATAGTGACAGGGTACGATGAGCAGTTCTTC. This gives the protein CASSEIVTGYDEQFF.

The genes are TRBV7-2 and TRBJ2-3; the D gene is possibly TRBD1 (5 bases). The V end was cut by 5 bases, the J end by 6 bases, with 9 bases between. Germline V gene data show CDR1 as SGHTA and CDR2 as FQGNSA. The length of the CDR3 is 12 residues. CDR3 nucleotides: TGTGCCAGCAGCCCAGGGCAGGATACGCAGTATTTT. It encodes CASSPGQDTQYF.

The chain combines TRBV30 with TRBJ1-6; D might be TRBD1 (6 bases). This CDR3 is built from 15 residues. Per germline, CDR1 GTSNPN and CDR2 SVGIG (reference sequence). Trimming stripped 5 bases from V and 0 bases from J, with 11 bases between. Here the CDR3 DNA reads TGTGCCTGGGGCCCGGGACACTCCTATAATTCACCCCTCCACTTT. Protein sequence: CAWGPGHSYNSPLHF.

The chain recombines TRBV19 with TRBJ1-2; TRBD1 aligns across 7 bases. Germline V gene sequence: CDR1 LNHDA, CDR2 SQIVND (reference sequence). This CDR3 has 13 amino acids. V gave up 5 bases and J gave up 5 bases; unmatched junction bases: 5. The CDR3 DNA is TGTGCCAGTAGTCCAACAGGGGTTTATGGCTACACCTTC. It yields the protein CASSPTGVYGYTF.